This T cell receptor beta chain derives from a study of human T cells and chemical hapten exposure. Study overall: Mostly female, the patients presented with alopecia areata, totalis or universalis.

TCRdb redid the calling of the RACE reads with MiXCR, one entry per CDR3 protein. The table shows about 97,000 distinct CDR3 sequences, with 27% occurring only once. Concerning this clonotype: What it binds is not known.

Study-wide results and caveats: Significantly greater numbers of large CDR3 similarity clusters came from expanded TCRs than from controls. TCRs whose frequency exceeded 1 in 1000 remained the same following DPC sensitization.

Time point of the sample: patch test 3, about 24 weeks after DPC sensitization. Described treatment: therapeutic diphenylcyclopropenone sensitization with weekly scalp DPC. The template was total RNA from unfractionated whole blood. The CDR3 loop spans 17 amino acids. The J segment lost 3 bases and the V segment lost 4 bases, leaving 9 bases of the junction unmatched. Looked up from germline, CDR1 is MGHRA and CDR2 is YSYEKL. The receptor was isolated from a man aged 35-49 years with alopecia areata. Some clones in this sample may be carry-over from other donors' samples. Sequenced here: whole blood, sampled in connection with sensitization to the hapten diphenylcyclopropenone (DPC). The rearrangement uses TRBV4-1 and TRBJ1-4; 9 nucleotides align to TRBD1. The CDR3 DNA sequence: TGCGCCAGCAGCCCGACAGGGGGGGTGTCCGCTAATGAAAAACTGTTTTTT. It yields the protein CASSPTGGVSANEKLFF.